This TCR beta chain was sequenced in a study of T cells in Graves' hyperthyroidism and ophthalmopathy (dated 2019 in TCRdb). The study in broad terms: Peripheral blood was collected at initial diagnosis, before any treatment. TCR V-J signatures able to tell the groups apart were searched for in a discovery cohort of 100 patients, of whom roughly 42 had Graves' ophthalmopathy and around 56 had stable Graves' hyperthyroidism. Whether ophthalmopathy could be predicted prospectively was tested in an independent validation cohort made up of fewer than 20 hyperthyroidism patients plus 17 patients who later progressed to ophthalmopathy. The roughly 91 discovery patients were randomly divided into training and test sets at a 7:3 ratio. Thyroid tissue and blood T-cell repertoires from roughly 6 Graves' hyperthyroidism patients were also compared in the study. After sampling, hyperthyroidism patients received methimazole starting at 30 mg daily, and ophthalmopathy patients received high-dose intravenous methylprednisolone. According to the paper, TCR Vbeta CDR3 sequencing was carried out on some 130 peripheral blood samples, which came from more than 40 ophthalmopathy, 75 to 80 hyperthyroidism and approximately 17 progressor patients. What the work shows at the level of the full study, not this receptor alone: In validation, the model predicted progression to ophthalmopathy a median of roughly 6.5 months before onset, with about 70% sensitivity and 72.22% specificity. Most expanded thyroid clonotypes (frequency above 0.001) were also detected in blood, a finding suggesting that blood repertoires may reflect thyroid immune responses. No statistical method was used to fix the sample size in advance, and group allocation was not hidden from the investigators. Ophthalmopathy was separated from stable hyperthyroidism by a 13 V-J signature model, with 87.88% sensitivity and approximately 81% specificity obtained in cross-validation and 80%/75% obtained in testing.

Moderately to severely active disease, a Clinical Activity Score of at least 3, a NOSPECS grade of at least 4, and a duration under 3 months were present in ophthalmopathy patients. The study excluded patients with uncontrolled infections, other autoimmune diseases, pregnancy or lactation. Clinical symptoms, serum thyroxine and TRAb, thyroid ultrasound, and orbital computed tomography formed the basis for the diagnoses. PBMCs were separated from 8 to 10 ml of fresh peripheral blood using Ficoll-Paque density gradient centrifugation. Trizol reagent was used to extract total RNA, and RNA quality was then checked on an Agilent 2100 Bioanalyzer. In this sample, this clonotype turned up a few times. The antigen this receptor binds is unknown. No qualities accompany the bases; no much larger clone lies one base away. V is reduced by 2 bases and J by 9 bases, leaving a spacing of 18 bases between them. CDR3 length: 15 amino acids, cysteine to phenylalanine. Kept here is only the CDR3 DNA, which spans 45 bases and is read in frame from base 1.

The TCR beta CDR3 regions were amplified from the RNA transcripts. A first-round RT-PCR of the TCR CDR3 used the HTBI primer set with the Qiagen OneStep RT-PCR kit. Libraries were constructed in a second round of multiplex PCR, after which size selection and purification were performed. Libraries were sequenced paired-end with 100 bp reads on an Illumina HiSeq2000. In the source study's methods: SOAPnuke was used to process the raw data, removing reads that contained adapters or uncalled bases, had a mean Phred below 15, or lacked an exact match to the constant primer or identifier. High-quality paired reads were merged using COPE v1.2.5, and each unique nucleotide sequence was defined as a clonotype. Clonotypes were aligned to IMGT TRBV, TRBD and TRBJ reference segments using MiTCR v1.1. The analysis was restricted to V-J combinations with a frequency above 0.0001, which together covered roughly 99% of the repertoires. The TCS score was defined as the ratio of F50 (clonal expansion) to E x V (chaos), calculated using BLOSUM62-based TCRdist between CDR3 peptides within each V-J. Welch's t-statistics and random forest reduced approximately 520 V-J features to about 12, which were used in a naive Bayes classifier (R e1071). TCRdb took the public reads, trimmed them with fastp at Q25, ran MiXCR for clone calling and kept in-frame beta chains. Rows are unified per CDR3 protein, each entry keeping the most common DNA and genes. The V and J calls shown here were made by TCRdb, not taken from the authors' results. The table for this sample lists some 580,000 distinct CDR3 sequences; about a sixth of them were counted only once. Jointly, the top ten make up roughly 3.4% of the sample.

The sample comprised blood. This clonotype was sampled from a woman in her thirties or forties with Graves' ophthalmopathy. Recombination connected TRBV12-3 or TRBV12-4 to TRBJ2-3, with TRBD2 as a weak D call on 6 bases. The DNA sequence is TGTGCCAGCAGTTTACACGAGCGCAGGGACTCAACGCAGTATTTT. This is translated as CASSLHERRDSTQYF.